Listed below are T cell receptor beta chains from one sample, sequenced in a study of CD8 T cells in ankylosing spondylitis. TCRdb ran MiXCR on the 5' RACE reads and lists one entry per CDR3 protein. The sample has 150,000 or so distinct CDR3 sequences, 9.8% seen once. Sample: blood, either unsorted or a sorted T cell fraction (not recorded which). These receptors came from a female donor with ankylosing spondylitis or in good health (not recorded which). Both conserved end residues are part of each CDR3. Each record gives: D gene, clone size, J gene, V gene, CDR3 length, CDR3 protein, CDR3 DNA. The D gene is left open where the match is weak. Part of the rows lack a size; the others show once, few, many or a class for expanded clones.

D gene: TRBD2
clone size: few
J gene: TRBJ2-2
V gene: TRBV6-5
CDR3 length: 19
CDR3 protein: CASSYSRTSENANTGELFF
CDR3 DNA: TGTGCCAGCAGTTACTCGAGGACTAGCGAAAACGCGAACACCGGGGAGCTGTTTTTT

D gene: .
clone size: few
J gene: TRBJ2-3
V gene: TRBV10-1
CDR3 length: 14
CDR3 protein: CAGGGLGSTDTQYF
CDR3 DNA: TGCGCCGGGGGGGGGCTAGGTAGCACAGATACGCAGTATTTT

D gene: .
clone size: many
J gene: TRBJ1-1
V gene: TRBV24-1
CDR3 length: 13
CDR3 protein: CATSDSTATEAFF
CDR3 DNA: TGTGCCACCAGTGACTCGACAGCCACTGAAGCTTTCTTT

D gene: .
clone size: once
J gene: TRBJ2-1
V gene: TRBV25-1
CDR3 length: 17
CDR3 protein: CASSELVVAVSYNEQSF
CDR3 DNA: TGTGCCAGCAGTGAATTAGTGGTAGCGGTCTCCTACAATGAGCAGTCCTTC

D gene: TRBD2
clone size: few
J gene: TRBJ2-3
V gene: TRBV7-9
CDR3 length: 13
CDR3 protein: CASGRASTDTQYF
CDR3 DNA: TGTGCCAGCGGGAGGGCTAGCACAGATACGCAGTATTTT

D gene: .
clone size: many
J gene: TRBJ2-3
V gene: TRBV20-1
CDR3 length: 14
CDR3 protein: CSPPRHLPTDTQYF
CDR3 DNA: TGCAGTCCTCCTCGGCACTTGCCCACAGATACGCAGTATTTT

D gene: .
clone size: few
J gene: TRBJ2-5
V gene: TRBV25-1
CDR3 length: 13
CDR3 protein: CASGSSGSGTQYF
CDR3 DNA: TGTGCCAGCGGGAGTAGCGGTTCGGGGACCCAGTACTTC

D gene: .
clone size: few
J gene: TRBJ2-1
V gene: TRBV29-1
CDR3 length: 17
CDR3 protein: CSVEDQPSPSSYNEQFF
CDR3 DNA: TGCAGCGTTGAAGATCAACCTAGTCCGAGCTCCTACAATGAGCAGTTCTTC

D gene: .
clone size: .
J gene: TRBJ2-7
V gene: TRBV15
CDR3 length: 16
CDR3 protein: CATSRAGRQVTYEQYF
CDR3 DNA: TGTGCCACCAGCAGAGCCGGCAGACAGGTGACTTACGAGCAGTACTTC

D gene: .
clone size: .
J gene: TRBJ2-3
V gene: TRBV12-3/TRBV12-4
CDR3 length: 14
CDR3 protein: CASTHGRTTDTQYF
CDR3 DNA: TGTGCCAGCACCCACGGGAGAACCACAGATACGCAGTATTTT

D gene: .
clone size: .
J gene: TRBJ2-7
V gene: TRBV4-1
CDR3 length: 15
CDR3 protein: CASSQDPSGAYEQYF
CDR3 DNA: TGCGCCAGCAGCCAAGATCCCTCTGGGGCTTACGAGCAGTACTTC

D gene: TRBD2
clone size: .
J gene: TRBJ2-1
V gene: TRBV3-1
CDR3 length: 20
CDR3 protein: CASSQDRGREGPSSYNEQFF
CDR3 DNA: TGTGCCAGCAGCCAAGATCGAGGGCGGGAGGGCCCTAGCTCCTACAATGAGCAGTTCTTC

D gene: .
clone size: many
J gene: TRBJ2-3
V gene: TRBV5-6
CDR3 length: 14
CDR3 protein: CASSLGGYTDTQYF
CDR3 DNA: TGTGCCAGCAGCTTGGGAGGATACACAGATACGCAGTATTTT

D gene: .
clone size: few
J gene: TRBJ2-2
V gene: TRBV27
CDR3 length: 15
CDR3 protein: CASHPTGPNTGELFF
CDR3 DNA: TGTGCCTCCCACCCCACTGGACCGAACACCGGGGAGCTGTTTTTT

D gene: .
clone size: many
J gene: TRBJ1-2
V gene: TRBV9
CDR3 length: 18
CDR3 protein: CASSGGVGGGGTLYGYTF
CDR3 DNA: TGTGCCAGCAGCGGAGGGGTCGGGGGTGGAGGGACCCTTTATGGCTACACCTTC

D gene: .
clone size: many
J gene: TRBJ1-5
V gene: TRBV9
CDR3 length: 14
CDR3 protein: CASSVAAQGQPQHF
CDR3 DNA: TGTGCCAGCAGCGTAGCCGCCCAGGGGCAGCCCCAGCATTTT

D gene: TRBD1
clone size: .
J gene: TRBJ2-6
V gene: TRBV4-3
CDR3 length: 17
CDR3 protein: CASSPGTGFSGANVLTF
CDR3 DNA: TGCGCCAGCAGCCCCGGGACAGGGTTCTCTGGGGCCAACGTCCTGACTTTC

D gene: TRBD2
clone size: few
J gene: TRBJ2-1
V gene: TRBV12-3/TRBV12-4
CDR3 length: 15
CDR3 protein: CASSPGLAGISEQFF
CDR3 DNA: TGTGCCAGCAGTCCCGGACTAGCGGGAATAAGTGAGCAGTTCTTC

D gene: TRBD1
clone size: .
J gene: TRBJ2-4
V gene: TRBV12-3/TRBV12-4
CDR3 length: 15
CDR3 protein: CASRGTEIAKNIQYF
CDR3 DNA: TGTGCCAGCAGGGGGACAGAAATAGCCAAAAACATTCAGTACTTC

D gene: .
clone size: few
J gene: TRBJ1-2
V gene: TRBV25-1
CDR3 length: 13
CDR3 protein: CASSPPGGNGYTF
CDR3 DNA: TGTGCCAGCAGTCCCCCAGGAGGGAATGGCTACACCTTC

D gene: TRBD2
clone size: few
J gene: TRBJ2-5
V gene: TRBV28
CDR3 length: 16
CDR3 protein: CASSYLAGGRQETQYF
CDR3 DNA: TGTGCCAGCAGTTACTTAGCGGGAGGGAGGCAAGAGACCCAGTACTTC

D gene: TRBD2
clone size: many
J gene: TRBJ2-1
V gene: TRBV29-1
CDR3 length: 13
CDR3 protein: CTSLAGAGNEQFF
CDR3 DNA: TGCACCTCACTAGCGGGAGCGGGAAATGAGCAGTTCTTC

D gene: TRBD1
clone size: once
J gene: TRBJ2-7
V gene: TRBV4-3
CDR3 length: 14
CDR3 protein: CASSLRDRADEQYF
CDR3 DNA: TGCGCCAGCAGCCTCCGGGACAGGGCCGACGAGCAGTACTTC

D gene: .
clone size: few
J gene: TRBJ1-1
V gene: TRBV19
CDR3 length: 11
CDR3 protein: CASSIWTEAFF
CDR3 DNA: TGTGCCAGTAGTATCTGGACTGAAGCTTTCTTT

D gene: .
clone size: many
J gene: TRBJ2-7
V gene: TRBV27
CDR3 length: 14
CDR3 protein: CASSLSGTAYEQYF
CDR3 DNA: TGTGCCAGCAGTTTGAGCGGGACAGCCTACGAGCAGTACTTC

D gene: TRBD2
clone size: few
J gene: TRBJ2-7
V gene: TRBV7-9
CDR3 length: 15
CDR3 protein: CASSRVAGVKNEQYF
CDR3 DNA: TGTGCCAGCAGCCGGGTGGCGGGGGTAAAGAACGAGCAGTACTTC

D gene: TRBD1
clone size: once
J gene: TRBJ1-1
V gene: TRBV10-2
CDR3 length: 16
CDR3 protein: CASSDRHRGGPTEAFF
CDR3 DNA: TGCGCCAGCAGTGACCGCCACAGGGGCGGGCCCACTGAAGCTTTCTTT

D gene: .
clone size: .
J gene: TRBJ2-7
V gene: TRBV2
CDR3 length: 13
CDR3 protein: CASSDLGLFEQYF
CDR3 DNA: TGTGCCAGCAGTGACCTAGGACTATTCGAGCAGTACTTC

D gene: TRBD1
clone size: .
J gene: TRBJ1-6
V gene: TRBV12-3/TRBV12-4
CDR3 length: 14
CDR3 protein: CASSFGTGNSPLHF
CDR3 DNA: TGTGCCAGCAGTTTTGGGACAGGGAATTCACCCCTCCACTTT

D gene: TRBD1
clone size: many
J gene: TRBJ2-5
V gene: TRBV29-1
CDR3 length: 11
CDR3 protein: CSVDRSAAQYF
CDR3 DNA: TGCAGCGTGGACAGGTCGGCGGCCCAGTACTTC

D gene: .
clone size: few
J gene: TRBJ2-1
V gene: TRBV12-3/TRBV12-4
CDR3 length: 11
CDR3 protein: CASSWVGEQFF
CDR3 DNA: TGTGCCAGCAGTTGGGTGGGTGAGCAGTTCTTC

D gene: .
clone size: few
J gene: TRBJ2-1
V gene: TRBV20-1
CDR3 length: 14
CDR3 protein: CSARGTHTNNEQFF
CDR3 DNA: TGCAGTGCTAGGGGGACCCACACAAACAATGAGCAGTTCTTC

D gene: TRBD2
clone size: .
J gene: TRBJ2-1
V gene: TRBV2
CDR3 length: 15
CDR3 protein: CASSSSGLAENEQFF
CDR3 DNA: TGTGCCAGCAGTTCCTCCGGACTAGCAGAAAATGAGCAGTTCTTC

D gene: .
clone size: many
J gene: TRBJ2-7
V gene: TRBV27
CDR3 length: 13
CDR3 protein: CASSLRGPYEQYF
CDR3 DNA: TGTGCCAGCAGTTTACGCGGGCCCTACGAGCAGTACTTC

D gene: .
clone size: few
J gene: TRBJ1-1
V gene: TRBV5-1
CDR3 length: 11
CDR3 protein: CASSKGTEAFF
CDR3 DNA: TGCGCCAGCAGCAAAGGGACAGAAGCTTTCTTT

D gene: TRBD2
clone size: many
J gene: TRBJ2-3
V gene: TRBV4-3
CDR3 length: 17
CDR3 protein: CASSSGGWTSGQNTQYF
CDR3 DNA: TGCGCCAGCAGCTCGGGTGGATGGACTAGCGGACAAAATACGCAGTATTTT

D gene: .
clone size: few
J gene: TRBJ1-2
V gene: TRBV12-3/TRBV12-4
CDR3 length: 13
CDR3 protein: CASSFRAGLGYTF
CDR3 DNA: TGTGCCAGCAGTTTTAGAGCAGGGCTGGGCTACACCTTC

D gene: .
clone size: few
J gene: TRBJ1-6
V gene: TRBV9
CDR3 length: 15
CDR3 protein: CASSVEGFTGSPLHF
CDR3 DNA: TGTGCCAGCAGCGTAGAGGGCTTCACGGGTTCACCCCTCCACTTT

D gene: .
clone size: .
J gene: TRBJ2-7
V gene: TRBV27
CDR3 length: 16
CDR3 protein: CASSFTPTGTTYEQYF
CDR3 DNA: TGTGCCAGCAGTTTCACTCCGACAGGGACTACCTACGAGCAGTACTTC

D gene: TRBD2
clone size: few
J gene: TRBJ2-1
V gene: TRBV27
CDR3 length: 15
CDR3 protein: CASASGTSGRGEQFF
CDR3 DNA: TGTGCCAGCGCGAGTGGGACTAGCGGGAGGGGTGAGCAGTTCTTC

D gene: .
clone size: .
J gene: TRBJ2-5
V gene: TRBV5-6
CDR3 length: 13
CDR3 protein: CASSLSEAGTQYF
CDR3 DNA: TGTGCCAGCAGCTTATCCGAGGCGGGGACCCAGTACTTC

D gene: TRBD2
clone size: .
J gene: TRBJ2-1
V gene: TRBV20-1
CDR3 length: 16
CDR3 protein: CSARDRTSGSWDEQFF
CDR3 DNA: TGCAGTGCTAGAGATCGAACTAGCGGGAGTTGGGATGAGCAGTTCTTC

D gene: .
clone size: many
J gene: TRBJ1-1
V gene: TRBV20-1
CDR3 length: 14
CDR3 protein: CSARGGPHATEAFF
CDR3 DNA: TGCAGTGCTAGGGGGGGCCCCCACGCCACTGAAGCTTTCTTT

D gene: .
clone size: many
J gene: TRBJ2-3
V gene: TRBV24-1
CDR3 length: 13
CDR3 protein: CATSSPSTDTQYF
CDR3 DNA: TGTGCCACCAGTTCTCCTAGCACAGATACGCAGTATTTT

D gene: TRBD1
clone size: few
J gene: TRBJ2-7
V gene: TRBV7-9
CDR3 length: 14
CDR3 protein: CASSRPGQPYEQYF
CDR3 DNA: TGTGCCAGCAGCCGGCCGGGACAGCCCTACGAGCAGTACTTC

D gene: TRBD2
clone size: .
J gene: TRBJ2-7
V gene: TRBV5-1
CDR3 length: 18
CDR3 protein: CASSQKGGTSGRAYEQYF
CDR3 DNA: TGCGCCAGCAGCCAAAAAGGGGGGACTAGCGGGAGGGCCTACGAGCAGTACTTC

D gene: TRBD2
clone size: few
J gene: TRBJ2-1
V gene: TRBV27
CDR3 length: 16
CDR3 protein: CASSFLSGGVVQEQFF
CDR3 DNA: TGTGCCAGCAGTTTCCTTAGCGGGGGGGTTGTACAGGAGCAGTTCTTC

D gene: TRBD1
clone size: few
J gene: TRBJ1-2
V gene: TRBV20-1
CDR3 length: 12
CDR3 protein: CSGGQGLYGYTF
CDR3 DNA: TGCAGTGGGGGACAGGGACTCTATGGCTACACCTTC

D gene: TRBD2
clone size: few
J gene: TRBJ2-5
V gene: TRBV24-1
CDR3 length: 19
CDR3 protein: CATSDTPTLGTSGQETQYF
CDR3 DNA: TGTGCCACCAGTGACACGCCGACCCTCGGGACTAGCGGACAAGAGACCCAGTACTTC

D gene: .
clone size: few
J gene: TRBJ1-1
V gene: TRBV15
CDR3 length: 15
CDR3 protein: CATSRDLGVAGEAFF
CDR3 DNA: TGTGCCACCAGCAGAGATCTGGGGGTTGCGGGAGAAGCTTTCTTT

D gene: .
clone size: many
J gene: TRBJ2-7
V gene: TRBV10-1
CDR3 length: 15
CDR3 protein: CASSEGQGLTYEQYF
CDR3 DNA: TGCGCCAGCAGTGAAGGCCAGGGGCTGACCTACGAGCAGTACTTC

D gene: TRBD2
clone size: .
J gene: TRBJ2-1
V gene: TRBV7-9
CDR3 length: 17
CDR3 protein: CASSSGLAGGSYNEQFF
CDR3 DNA: TGTGCCAGCAGCTCGGGACTAGCGGGAGGCTCCTACAATGAGCAGTTCTTC

D gene: TRBD2
clone size: many
J gene: TRBJ2-7
V gene: TRBV20-1
CDR3 length: 13
CDR3 protein: CSVEGGGRGEQYF
CDR3 DNA: TGCAGTGTTGAGGGTGGCGGGAGGGGCGAGCAGTACTTC

D gene: .
clone size: .
J gene: TRBJ2-7
V gene: TRBV19
CDR3 length: 14
CDR3 protein: CASSIDGVTYEQYF
CDR3 DNA: TGTGCCAGTAGTATTGATGGGGTCACCTACGAGCAGTACTTC

D gene: TRBD1
clone size: .
J gene: TRBJ2-3
V gene: TRBV28
CDR3 length: 14
CDR3 protein: CASSSDRGWGTQYF
CDR3 DNA: TGTGCCAGCAGTTCCGACAGGGGCTGGGGTACGCAGTATTTT

D gene: .
clone size: few
J gene: TRBJ1-1
V gene: TRBV20-1
CDR3 length: 11
CDR3 protein: CSASPNTEAFF
CDR3 DNA: TGCAGTGCTAGTCCGAACACTGAAGCTTTCTTT

D gene: TRBD1
clone size: .
J gene: TRBJ2-1
V gene: TRBV9
CDR3 length: 17
CDR3 protein: CASSVHPTGGPGNEQFF
CDR3 DNA: TGTGCCAGCAGCGTCCACCCGACAGGGGGCCCTGGGAATGAGCAGTTCTTC